This TCR beta chain was captured by sequencing in a study of cytotoxic CD8 clonotypes in ibrutinib-treated CLL (dated by TCRdb to the early 2020s). A note on the overall study: The cohort had 11 relapsed/refractory and 15 treatment-naive patients; 17 to 18 were IGHV unmutated. Partial responses were observed in about 24 patients and complete responses in 2; after a median follow-up of 68 months, remission was maintained in about 15 patients and progression was observed in approximately twelve. Response samples were taken after a median of roughly eleven months on treatment, ranging from about 6 to 36 months. Samples averaged roughly 260,000 productive templates and some 96,000 productive rearrangements. Of the roughly 86 people in the trial, roughly 27 had longitudinal samples available. Cryopreserved peripheral blood mononuclear cells were obtained before treatment, at response, and at either sustained remission or disease progression. All remission and progressive disease samples were collected while patients were still receiving ibrutinib. General findings and caveats noted by the study authors: Public clonotypes were rare and either shrank or stayed stable during treatment, and the rise in clonality at ibrutinib response reflected expansion of private clonotypes. At baseline, clonality was higher than in age-matched healthy donors and showed a strong correlation with circulating CD8+ T-cell counts. At ibrutinib response clonality went up, during sustained remission it held steady, and at progression it dropped back toward baseline. Lymph node repertoires were not examined, and the timing of sampling was not matched between patients in sustained remission and those whose disease progressed.

The goal of deep resolution MiSeq sequencing was a depth between 1 in 1 million and 1 in 200,000 T cells, and coverage averaged 10x per clonotype. TCR beta libraries were generated with the immunoSEQ hsTCRB Kit. The authors' pipeline ran thus. ImmunoSEQ Data Assistant and ImmunoSEQ Analyzer were used for data analysis, and V, D and J genes were assigned according to IMGT definitions. Clonality, which ranges from 0 to 1, was calculated as one minus the normalized Shannon entropy of productive rearrangement frequencies. Public clonotype analysis was restricted to overrepresented clonotypes comprising at least 0.05% of each patient's repertoire. Repertoires from some 14 age-matched healthy donors in immuneACCESS were used as clonality controls. Here the immuneACCESS table is served through TCRdb, limited to in-frame sequences with V and J called. Missing clones are a known gap in these copies; in checked studies unresolved V genes cover under half, and the rest lacks a known reason. V and J calls and clone size are copied from that table; D and trimming were computed from the DNA. A total of about 97,000 clones appear in this sample, 70% to 85% of them only once. Of the sample, 25% to 40% is held by the ten largest clones.

Read against the paper, the sample's time point label means: about a year on ibrutinib. Roughly 2 micrograms of genomic DNA were extracted from cryopreserved PBMCs for TCR beta library preparation. Longitudinal blood samples from CLL patients receiving ibrutinib monotherapy were subjected to high-throughput TCR beta sequencing. The patients took part in an open-label, single-center phase 2 trial of ibrutinib monotherapy. Notes on this clone: The specificity of this receptor is unknown. No much larger clone is present one base from it, and per-base qualities are unavailable.

Relative to germline, V is 8 bases shorter and J is 5 bases shorter, with 7 bases between their ends. Counted from cysteine to phenylalanine, this CDR3 has 11 amino acids. Of the read, only the CDR3 DNA is kept; its 33 bases are in frame from base 1. Looking up the germline V gene (reference sequence) yields CDR1 LNHNV and CDR2 YYDKDF. Here the sequenced sample was PBMCs, taken after 12 months of ibrutinib treatment. The rearranged chain carries TRBV15 and TRBJ2-1, with an unclear D gene assignment. The receptor comes from a human donor with chronic lymphocytic leukemia. The DNA reads as follows: TGTGCCACCTTGAGGAACAATGAGCAGTTCTTC. Its protein reads: CATLRNNEQFF.